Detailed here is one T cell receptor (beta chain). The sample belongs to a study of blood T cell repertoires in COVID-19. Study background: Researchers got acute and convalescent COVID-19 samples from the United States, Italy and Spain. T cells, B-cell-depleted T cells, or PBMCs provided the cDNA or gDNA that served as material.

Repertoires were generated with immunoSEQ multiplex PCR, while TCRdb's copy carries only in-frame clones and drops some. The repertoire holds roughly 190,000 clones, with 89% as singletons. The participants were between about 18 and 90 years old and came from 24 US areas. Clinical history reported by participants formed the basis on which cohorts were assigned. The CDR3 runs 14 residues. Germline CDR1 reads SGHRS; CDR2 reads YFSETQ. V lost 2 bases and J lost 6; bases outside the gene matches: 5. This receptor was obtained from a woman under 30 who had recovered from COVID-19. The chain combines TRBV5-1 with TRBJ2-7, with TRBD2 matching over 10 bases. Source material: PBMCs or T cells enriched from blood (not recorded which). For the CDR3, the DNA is TGCGCCAGCAGCTTAGCGGGAGGGCTGGGCGAGCAGTACTTC. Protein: CASSLAGGLGEQYF. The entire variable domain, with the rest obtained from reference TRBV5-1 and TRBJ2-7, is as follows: KAGVTQTPRYLIKTRGQQVTLSCSPISGHRSVSWYQQTPGQGLQFLFEYFSETQRNKGNFPGRFSGRQFSNSRSEMNVSTLELGDSALYLCASSLAGGLGEQYFGPGTRLTVT.